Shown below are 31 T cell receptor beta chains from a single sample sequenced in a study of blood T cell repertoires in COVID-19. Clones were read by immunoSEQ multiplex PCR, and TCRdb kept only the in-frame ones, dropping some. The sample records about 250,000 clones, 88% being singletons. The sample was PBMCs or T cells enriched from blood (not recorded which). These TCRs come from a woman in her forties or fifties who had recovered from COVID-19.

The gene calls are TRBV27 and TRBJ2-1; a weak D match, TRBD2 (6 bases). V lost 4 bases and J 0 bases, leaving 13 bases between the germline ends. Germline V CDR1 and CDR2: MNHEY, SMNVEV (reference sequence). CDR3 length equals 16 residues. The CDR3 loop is CASSWLAASSYNEQFF. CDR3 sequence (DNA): TGTGCCAGCAGTTGGTTAGCGGCCAGCTCCTACAATGAGCAGTTCTTC.

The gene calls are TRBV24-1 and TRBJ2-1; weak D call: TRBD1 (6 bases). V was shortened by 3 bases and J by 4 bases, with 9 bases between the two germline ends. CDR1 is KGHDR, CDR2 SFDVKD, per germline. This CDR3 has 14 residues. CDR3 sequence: CATSDDRPYNEQFF. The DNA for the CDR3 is TGTGCCACCAGTGATGACAGGCCTTACAATGAGCAGTTCTTC.

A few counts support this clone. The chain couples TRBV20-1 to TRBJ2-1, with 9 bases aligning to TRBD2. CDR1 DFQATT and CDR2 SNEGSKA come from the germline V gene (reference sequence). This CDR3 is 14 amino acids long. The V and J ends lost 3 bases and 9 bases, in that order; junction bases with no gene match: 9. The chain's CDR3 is CSASRTLSGSEQFF. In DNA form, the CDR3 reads TGCAGTGCTAGTAGGACCCTTAGCGGGAGTGAGCAGTTCTTC.

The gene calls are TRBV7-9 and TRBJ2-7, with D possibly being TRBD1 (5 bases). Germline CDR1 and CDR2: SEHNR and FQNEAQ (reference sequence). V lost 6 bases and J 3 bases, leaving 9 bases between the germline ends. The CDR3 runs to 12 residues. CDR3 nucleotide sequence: TGTGCCAGCAGACTTGACAGCTACGAGCAGTACTTC. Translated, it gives CASRLDSYEQYF. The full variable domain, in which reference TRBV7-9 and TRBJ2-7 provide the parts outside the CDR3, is DTGVSQNPRHKITKRGQNVTFRCDPISEHNRLYWYRQTLGQGPEFLTYFQNEAQLEKSRLLSDRFSAERPKGSFSTLEIQRTEQGDSAMYLCASRLDSYEQYFGPGTRLTVT.

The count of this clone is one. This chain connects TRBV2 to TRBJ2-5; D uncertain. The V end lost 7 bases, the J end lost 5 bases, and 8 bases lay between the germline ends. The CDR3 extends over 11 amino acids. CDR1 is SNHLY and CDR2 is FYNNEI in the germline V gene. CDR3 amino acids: CASTRMETQYF. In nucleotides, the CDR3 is TGTGCCAGCACTCGTATGGAGACCCAGTACTTC.

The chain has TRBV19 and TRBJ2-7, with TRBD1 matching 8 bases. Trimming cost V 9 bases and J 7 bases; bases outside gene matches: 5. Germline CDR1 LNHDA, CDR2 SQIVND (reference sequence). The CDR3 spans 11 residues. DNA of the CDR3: TGTGCCAGCAGACAGGGGCGGGAGCAGTACTTC. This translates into CASRQGREQYF.

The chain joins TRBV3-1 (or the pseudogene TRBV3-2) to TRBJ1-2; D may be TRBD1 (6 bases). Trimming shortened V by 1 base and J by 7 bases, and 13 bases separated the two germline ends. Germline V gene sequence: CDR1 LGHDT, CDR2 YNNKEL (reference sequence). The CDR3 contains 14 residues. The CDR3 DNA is TGTGCCAGCAGCCAAGTTTCAGGGGCTGGTGGCTACACCTTC. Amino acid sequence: CASSQVSGAGGYTF.

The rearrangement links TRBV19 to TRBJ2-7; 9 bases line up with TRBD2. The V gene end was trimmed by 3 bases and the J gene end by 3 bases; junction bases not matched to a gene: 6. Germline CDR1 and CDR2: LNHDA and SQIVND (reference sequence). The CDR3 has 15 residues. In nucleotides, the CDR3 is TGTGCCAGTAGTATTTCGCTAGCGGGGCACTACGAGCAGTACTTC. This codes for CASSISLAGHYEQYF. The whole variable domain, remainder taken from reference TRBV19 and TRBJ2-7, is DGGITQSPKYLFRKEGQNVTLSCEQNLNHDAMYWYRQDPGQGLRLIYYSQIVNDFQKGDIAEGYSVSREKKESFPLTVTSAQKNPTAFYLCASSISLAGHYEQYFGPGTRLTVT.

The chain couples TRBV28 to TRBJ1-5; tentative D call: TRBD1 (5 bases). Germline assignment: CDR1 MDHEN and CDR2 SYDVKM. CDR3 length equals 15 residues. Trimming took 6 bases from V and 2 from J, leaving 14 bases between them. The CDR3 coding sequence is TGTGCCAGCAGACGACTCGGAGGGGGCAATCAGCCCCAGCATTTT. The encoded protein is CASRRLGGGNQPQHF.

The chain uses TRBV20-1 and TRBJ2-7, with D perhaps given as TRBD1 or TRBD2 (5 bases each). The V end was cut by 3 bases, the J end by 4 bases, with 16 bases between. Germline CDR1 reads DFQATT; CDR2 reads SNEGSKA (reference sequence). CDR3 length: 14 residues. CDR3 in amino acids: CSASGAGTLYEQYF. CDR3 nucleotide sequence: TGCAGTGCTAGTGGGGCGGGTACTTTGTACGAGCAGTACTTC.

CDR3 amino acids: CATSRDRTNSPLHF. CDR3 coding DNA: TGTGCCACCAGCCGGGACAGAACTAATTCACCCCTCCACTTT. J is TRBJ1-6 and V is TRBV15; 7 nucleotides match TRBD1. Germline assignment: CDR1 LNHNV and CDR2 YYDKDF (reference sequence). This CDR3 is 14 amino acids long. V lost 5 bases to trimming and J lost 6 bases; unmatched junction nucleotides: 4.

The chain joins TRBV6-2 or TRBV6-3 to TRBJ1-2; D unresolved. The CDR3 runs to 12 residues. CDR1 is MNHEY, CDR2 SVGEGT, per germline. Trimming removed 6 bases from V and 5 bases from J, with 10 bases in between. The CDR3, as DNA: TGTGCCAGCAGCTATGAGAGTTATGGCTACACCTTC. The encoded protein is CASSYESYGYTF.

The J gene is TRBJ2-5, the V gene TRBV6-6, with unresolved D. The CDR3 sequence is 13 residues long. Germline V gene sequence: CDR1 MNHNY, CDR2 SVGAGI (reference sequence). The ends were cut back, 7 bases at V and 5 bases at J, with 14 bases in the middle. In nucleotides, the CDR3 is TGTGCCAGCACCTATCCGGGTCTGGAGACCCAGTACTTC. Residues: CASTYPGLETQYF.

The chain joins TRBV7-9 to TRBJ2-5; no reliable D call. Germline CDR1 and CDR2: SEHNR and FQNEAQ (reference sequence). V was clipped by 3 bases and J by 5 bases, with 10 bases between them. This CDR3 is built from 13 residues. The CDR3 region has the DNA TGTGCCAGCAGCTTGAGTGCTTGGGAGACCCAGTACTTC. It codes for CASSLSAWETQYF.

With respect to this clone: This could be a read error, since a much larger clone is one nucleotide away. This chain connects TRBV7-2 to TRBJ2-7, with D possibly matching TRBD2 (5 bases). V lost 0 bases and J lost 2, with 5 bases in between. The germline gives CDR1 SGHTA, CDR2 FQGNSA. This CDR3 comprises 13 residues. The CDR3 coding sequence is TGTGCCAGCAGCTTAGCGGGAGCCTACGAGCAGTACTTC. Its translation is CASSLAGAYEQYF.

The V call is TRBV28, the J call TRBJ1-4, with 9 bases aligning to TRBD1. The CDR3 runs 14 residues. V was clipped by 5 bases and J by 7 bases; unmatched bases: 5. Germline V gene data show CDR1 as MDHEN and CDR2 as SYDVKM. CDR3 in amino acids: CASSPATGGEKLFF. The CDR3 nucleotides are TGTGCCAGCAGTCCAGCGACAGGGGGTGAAAAACTGTTTTTT.

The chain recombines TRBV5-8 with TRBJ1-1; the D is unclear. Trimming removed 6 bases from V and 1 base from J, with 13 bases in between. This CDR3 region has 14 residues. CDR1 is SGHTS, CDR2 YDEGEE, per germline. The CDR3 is CASTKRQPNTEAFF. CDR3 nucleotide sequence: TGTGCCAGCACTAAGAGGCAGCCGAACACTGAAGCTTTCTTT.

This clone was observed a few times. This CDR3 is CASSLVQNTEAFF. The CDR3 nucleotides read TGTGCCAGCAGCTTAGTCCAGAACACTGAAGCTTTCTTT. The V call is TRBV7-2, the J call TRBJ1-1; D is unresolved. CDR1 is SGHTA and CDR2 is FQGNSA in the germline V gene. V lost 1 base and J lost 1, with 4 bases in between. The CDR3 sequence is 13 residues long.

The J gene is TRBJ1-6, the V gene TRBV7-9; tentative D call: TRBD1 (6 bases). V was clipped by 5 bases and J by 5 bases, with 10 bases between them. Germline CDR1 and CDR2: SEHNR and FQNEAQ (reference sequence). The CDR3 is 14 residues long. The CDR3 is CASSPDRNNSPLHF. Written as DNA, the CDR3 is TGTGCCAGCAGCCCGGACAGAAATAATTCACCCCTCCACTTT.

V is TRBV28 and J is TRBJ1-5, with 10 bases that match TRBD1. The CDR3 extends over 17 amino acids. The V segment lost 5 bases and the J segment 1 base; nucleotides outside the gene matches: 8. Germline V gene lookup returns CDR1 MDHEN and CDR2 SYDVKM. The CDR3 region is CASSPPGTGASNQPQHF. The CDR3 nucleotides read TGTGCCAGCAGTCCCCCCGGGACAGGGGCCAGCAATCAGCCCCAGCATTTT.

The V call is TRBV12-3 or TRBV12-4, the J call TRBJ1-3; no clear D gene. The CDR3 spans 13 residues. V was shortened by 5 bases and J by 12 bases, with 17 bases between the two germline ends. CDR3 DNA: TGTGCCAGCAGTCCAGACGGAGTAATAAGCATATATTTT. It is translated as CASSPDGVISIYF.

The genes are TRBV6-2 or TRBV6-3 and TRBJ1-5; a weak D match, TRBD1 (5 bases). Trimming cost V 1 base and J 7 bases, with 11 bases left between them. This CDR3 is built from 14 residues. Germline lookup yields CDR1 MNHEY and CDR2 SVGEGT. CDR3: CASSYLLGGQPQHF. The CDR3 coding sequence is TGTGCCAGCAGTTACTTATTGGGGGGACAGCCCCAGCATTTT.

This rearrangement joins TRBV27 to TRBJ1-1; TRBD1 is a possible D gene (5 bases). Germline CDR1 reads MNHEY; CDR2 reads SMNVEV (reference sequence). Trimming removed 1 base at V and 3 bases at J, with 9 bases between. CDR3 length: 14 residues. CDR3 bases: TGTGCCAGCAGTTTATATACAGGTTACACTGAAGCTTTCTTT. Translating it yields CASSLYTGYTEAFF.

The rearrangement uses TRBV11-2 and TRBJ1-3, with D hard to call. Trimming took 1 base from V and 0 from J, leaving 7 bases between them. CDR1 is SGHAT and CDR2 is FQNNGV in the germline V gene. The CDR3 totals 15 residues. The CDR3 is CASSLVLASGNTIYF. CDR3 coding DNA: TGTGCCAGCAGCTTAGTATTAGCCTCTGGAAACACCATATATTTT.

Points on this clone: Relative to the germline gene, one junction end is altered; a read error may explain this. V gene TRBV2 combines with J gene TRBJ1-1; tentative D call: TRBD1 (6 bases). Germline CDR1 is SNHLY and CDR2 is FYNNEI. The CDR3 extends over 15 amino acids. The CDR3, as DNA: TGTGCCAGCAGAGAAGGAGGGGGGGCATGGACTGAAGCTTTCTTT. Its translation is CASREGGGAWTEAFF.

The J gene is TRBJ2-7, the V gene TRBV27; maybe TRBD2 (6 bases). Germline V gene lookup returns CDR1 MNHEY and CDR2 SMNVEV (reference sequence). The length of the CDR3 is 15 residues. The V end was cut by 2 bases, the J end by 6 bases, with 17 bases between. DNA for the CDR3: TGTGCCAGCAGTTTACAGGACGGGACTTTGGGCGAGCAGTACTTC. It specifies CASSLQDGTLGEQYF.

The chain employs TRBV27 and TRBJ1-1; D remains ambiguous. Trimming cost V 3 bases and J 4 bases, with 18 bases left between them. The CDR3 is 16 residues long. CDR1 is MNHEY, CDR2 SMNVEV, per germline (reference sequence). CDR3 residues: CASSFGPGEMGTEAFF. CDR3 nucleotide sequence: TGTGCCAGCAGTTTTGGTCCTGGGGAGATGGGCACTGAAGCTTTCTTT.

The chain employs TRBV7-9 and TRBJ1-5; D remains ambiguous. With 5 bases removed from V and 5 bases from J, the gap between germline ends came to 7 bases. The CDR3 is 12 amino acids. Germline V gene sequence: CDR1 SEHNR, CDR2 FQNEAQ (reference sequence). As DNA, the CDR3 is TGTGCCAGCAGCCACCGGGATCAGCCCCAGCATTTT. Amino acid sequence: CASSHRDQPQHF.

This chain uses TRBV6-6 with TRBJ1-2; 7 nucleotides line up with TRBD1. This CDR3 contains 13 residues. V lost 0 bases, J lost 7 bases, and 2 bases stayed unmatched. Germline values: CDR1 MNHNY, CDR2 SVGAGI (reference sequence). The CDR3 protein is CASSYSGGFGYTF. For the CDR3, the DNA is TGTGCCAGCAGTTACTCAGGGGGCTTTGGCTACACCTTC.

The CDR3: CASSARRAGGNSGANVLTF. The CDR3 DNA reads as TGTGCCAGCAGTGCCCGCCGGGCAGGGGGTAACTCTGGGGCCAACGTCCTGACTTTC. The rearrangement uses TRBV6-1 and TRBJ2-6; TRBD1 matches 7 bases. The CDR3 is made up of 19 amino acids. J lost 0 bases, V lost 4 bases, and 12 bases had no gene match. Germline CDR1 reads MNHNS; CDR2 reads SASEGT.

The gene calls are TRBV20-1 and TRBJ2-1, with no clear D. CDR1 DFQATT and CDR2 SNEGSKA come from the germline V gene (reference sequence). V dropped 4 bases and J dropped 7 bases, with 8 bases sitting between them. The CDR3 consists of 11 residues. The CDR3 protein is CSAMGANEQFF. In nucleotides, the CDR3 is TGCAGTGCTATGGGCGCGAATGAGCAGTTCTTC.